Described below is a single T cell receptor beta chain sequence and its context. This record comes from a study of T cells in Graves' hyperthyroidism and ophthalmopathy. From RNA transcripts, TCR beta CDR3 regions were amplified. HTBI primers were the set used in a first-round RT-PCR of the TCR CDR3. TCRdb passed the multiplex PCR reads through MiXCR, listing each CDR3 protein once. This sample has some 500,000 distinct CDR3 sequences; around 24% occur once, and the top ten carry approximately 10%. Sequencing input: blood. The sequence was collected from a woman aged 25 to 39 with Graves' ophthalmopathy.

The CDR3 loop is CSASPGGRETQYF. The CDR3 DNA follows: TGCAGTGCGTCTCCGGGAGGGCGAGAGACCCAGTACTTC. The V call is TRBV20-1, the J call TRBJ2-5; 8 bases are shared with TRBD2. CDR1 is DFQATT, CDR2 SNEGSKA, per germline (reference sequence). CDR3 length: 13 amino acids. The J segment lost 4 bases and the V segment lost 6 bases, leaving 7 bases of the junction unmatched.